This TCR beta chain appears in the sequencing data of a study of beta chain features in type 1 diabetes. About the study: Comparable age, gender and cell yields were observed in patients relative to healthy donors.

In this sample, this clone turned up a few times. Its antigen is not identified. General study findings and limits: Since sequencing was performed on cDNA, cells with high TCR expression could be over-represented. More deletions and fewer insertions at VDJ junctions were found in patients with type 1 diabetes.

TCRB transcripts that were expressed got sequenced, as all of the isolated RNA had been reverse transcribed. Regulatory, naive and central memory T cell samples averaged about 3.57 million reads. Clones were read by immunoSEQ multiplex PCR, and TCRdb kept only the in-frame ones, dropping some. The table lists 350,000 or so clones, roughly a fifth of them singletons. This CDR3 region has 17 residues. V was pared by 4 bases and J by 5 bases, with 12 bases of the junction left unmatched. Germline V gives CDR1 MGHRA, CDR2 YSYEKL. Sequences were obtained from naive CD4+ T cells from blood. The chain couples TRBV4-1 to TRBJ2-7; 12 bases map to TRBD1. The TCR comes from a young woman in good health. CDR3 residues: CASSPGQGAAHRNEQYF. In DNA, the CDR3 is TGCGCCAGCAGCCCGGGACAGGGGGCTGCTCATCGAAACGAGCAGTACTTC.